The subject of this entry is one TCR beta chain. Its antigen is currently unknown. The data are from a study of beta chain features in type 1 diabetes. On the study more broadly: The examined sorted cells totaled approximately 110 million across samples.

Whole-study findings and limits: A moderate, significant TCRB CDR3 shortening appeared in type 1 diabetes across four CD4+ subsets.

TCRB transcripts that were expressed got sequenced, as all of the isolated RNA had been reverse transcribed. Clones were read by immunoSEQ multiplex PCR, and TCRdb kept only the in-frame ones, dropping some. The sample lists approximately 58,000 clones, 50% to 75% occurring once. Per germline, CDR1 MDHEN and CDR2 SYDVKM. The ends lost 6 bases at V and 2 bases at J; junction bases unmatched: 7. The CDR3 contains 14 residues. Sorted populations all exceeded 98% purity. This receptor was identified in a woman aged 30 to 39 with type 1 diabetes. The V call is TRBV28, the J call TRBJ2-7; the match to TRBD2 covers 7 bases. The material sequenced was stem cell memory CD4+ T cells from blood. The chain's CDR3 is CASRGGGDPYEQYF. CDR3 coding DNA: TGTGCCAGCAGAGGCGGGGGAGACCCCTACGAGCAGTACTTC.